This TCR beta chain is from a study of OX40 agonist ivuxolimab in advanced cancers. Study in general: Patients were dosed with the agonistic anti-OX40 (CD134) antibody ivuxolimab. Partial responses were recorded for three patients, including one with hepatocellular carcinoma and two with cutaneous melanoma. Study conclusions and caveats: Researchers report that CD8+ T cells had, on average, more expanded clones than CD4+.

On this clone: Its target is not known.

The CDR3 is 12 residues long. Trimming cost V 3 bases and J 10 bases, with 10 bases left between them. The germline CDR1 and CDR2 sequences are LNHDA and SQIVND (reference sequence). Repertoires were generated with immunoSEQ multiplex PCR, while TCRdb's copy carries only in-frame clones and drops some. The table has 55,000 to 75,000 clones, over 75% seen once. The chain links TRBV19 to TRBJ2-4, with D unresolved. The TCR was taken from an adult with an advanced solid tumor such as melanoma, head and neck, liver or kidney cancer. The sequences come from CD4+ or CD8+ T cells sorted from blood, collected in a trial of the OX40 agonist ivuxolimab. The CDR3 nucleotides read TGTGCCAGTAGTATGTATAGAGGTATTCAGTACTTC. Its translation is CASSMYRGIQYF.